This record concerns one TCR beta chain sequence. The study sequenced TCR beta in blood CD8+ and CD4+ T cells. The multiple sclerosis controls consisted of treatment-naive patients with relapsing-remitting disease, either stable or active. FACS enriched CD8+ TEMRA cells, while bulk CD8+ and CD4+ were negatively isolated. The sample belongs to a study of CD8 T cells in Susac syndrome. Random hexamers served to reverse transcribe roughly 0.45 to 1 ug RNA. The TCR beta CDR3 was amplified by immunoSEQ multiplex PCR across 54 Vbeta, 13 Jbeta. TCRdb ran MiXCR on the immunoSEQ multiplex PCR reads and lists one entry per CDR3 protein. Here the sample spans some 160,000 distinct CDR3 sequences, around 96% being singletons. The receptor comes from a human donor with multiple sclerosis. The sample was CD8+ T cells from PBMCs.

CDR3 DNA: TGCGCCAGCCGCCTCGGGGACAGTCCTACCTACGAGCAGTACTTC. This codes for CASRLGDSPTYEQYF. This sequence joins TRBV5-1 and TRBJ2-7; 7 positions agree with TRBD1. CDR3 length: 15 residues. V lost 7 bases, J lost 2 bases, and 12 bases stayed unmatched. Germline values: CDR1 SGHRS, CDR2 YFSETQ. The full variable domain, completed using reference TRBV5-1 and TRBJ2-7, is KAGVTQTPRYLIKTRGQQVTLSCSPISGHRSVSWYQQTPGQGLQFLFEYFSETQRNKGNFPGRFSGRQFSNSRSEMNVSTLELGDSALYLCASRLGDSPTYEQYFGPGTRLTVT.